This T cell receptor (beta chain) was obtained from a study of lymphopenia after photon versus proton radiotherapy. Broader study findings: Post-nadir TCR diversity decline inversely tracked overall survival among those who died. Oligoclonal CD8+ Temra expansion after nadir drove photon patients' diversity drop.

V was clipped by 4 bases and J by 4 bases; unmatched bases: 3. The CDR3 consists of 13 residues. The germline V gene has CDR1 SGHDN and CDR2 FVKESK. On this clone: Its antigen remains unidentified.

Libraries were prepared by immunoSEQ multiplex PCR; TCRdb keeps only in-frame clonotypes and omits some of them. In the table there are tens of thousands of clones, 75% to 90% of which are singletons. Source: peripheral blood, taken from a patient treated with proton-based radiotherapy. V is TRBV14 and J is TRBJ2-7, with 8 bases lining up with TRBD1. This TCR was sampled from a man at least 80 years old with esophageal cancer. This chain's CDR3 is CASSLRQGYEQYF. CDR3 in DNA: TGTGCCAGCAGCCTACGACAGGGGTACGAGCAGTACTTC. Full variable domain (remainder filled in from reference TRBV14 and TRBJ2-7): EAGVTQFPSHSVIEKGQTVTLRCDPISGHDNLYWYRRVMGKEIKFLLHFVKESKQDESGMPNNRFLAERTGGTYSTLKVQPAELEDSGVYFCASSLRQGYEQYFGPGTRLTVT.